The 22 T cell receptor beta chains below come from one sample, sequenced in a study of blood T cell repertoires in COVID-19. Sequenced by immunoSEQ multiplex PCR; TCRdb stores in-frame clones only, minus some. The table lists tens of thousands of clones, roughly 82% of them singletons, with more than 5.5% in the top ten. The material sequenced was peripheral blood. These receptors all come from a man in his fifties or sixties with active or convalescent COVID-19.

The chain uses TRBV7-9 and TRBJ2-7, with D tentatively TRBD1 (6 bases). V gave up 5 bases and J gave up 5 bases, with 16 bases separating them. Germline CDR1 is SEHNR and CDR2 is FQNEAQ (reference sequence). The CDR3 spans 14 residues. The CDR3 region has the DNA TGTGCCAGCAGCCCGTTGAACAGGGCCCACGAGCAGTACTTC. It translates to CASSPLNRAHEQYF.

The sample holds a few counts of this clone. V usage is TRBV11-2 and J usage is TRBJ2-5, with D perhaps TRBD2 (6 bases). Germline values: CDR1 SGHAT, CDR2 FQNNGV. The CDR3 spans 14 residues. V was clipped by 3 bases and J by 2 bases, with 10 bases between them. DNA of the CDR3: TGTGCCAGCAGCTTCGGTCGGGGGCAAGAGACCCAGTACTTC. Translated: CASSFGRGQETQYF.

The chain carries TRBV4-2 and TRBJ2-1; 11 bases match TRBD2. This CDR3 has 16 amino acids. CDR1 and CDR2 from the germline V gene are LGHNA and YNFKEQ. V shed 2 bases, J shed 4 bases, and the junction held 4 bases outside the gene matches. CDR3 nucleotide sequence: TGTGCCAGCAGCCAAAAACTAGCGGGGGCTTACAATGAGCAGTTCTTC. It encodes CASSQKLAGAYNEQFF.

The gene calls are TRBV6-1 and TRBJ2-7, with D unresolved. Trimming cost V 2 bases and J 3 bases, with 2 bases left between them. CDR1 is MNHNS and CDR2 is SASEGT in the germline V gene. CDR3 length: 11 amino acids. CDR3 coding DNA: TGTGCCAGCAGTGAACACTACGAGCAGTACTTC. This gives the protein CASSEHYEQYF.

This chain connects TRBV10-2 to TRBJ2-3; D possibly corresponds to TRBD1 (5 bases). Germline V lookup: CDR1 WSHSY, CDR2 SAAADI. V lost 4 bases, J lost 2 bases, and 10 bases lay in between. This CDR3 is built from 14 residues. The chain's CDR3 is CASSGAGLTDTQYF. CDR3 nucleotide sequence: TGCGCCAGCAGTGGGGCAGGGCTCACAGATACGCAGTATTTT.

This clone was recorded only once. The V gene is TRBV24-1, the J gene TRBJ2-7, with TRBD1 matching 7 bases. This CDR3 contains 17 residues. V lost 1 base, J lost 4 bases, and 12 bases stayed unmatched. Germline values: CDR1 KGHDR, CDR2 SFDVKD. CDR3 nucleotides: TGTGCCACCAGTGATTTAGGACCTCCGGGACAGCCTTACGAGCAGTACTTC. Translated: CATSDLGPPGQPYEQYF.

The V and J genes are TRBV28 and TRBJ2-1; maybe TRBD2 (6 bases). The CDR3 has 15 residues. The germline gives CDR1 MDHEN, CDR2 SYDVKM. V was cut by 5 bases and J by 6 bases, with 17 bases left in between. The CDR3 bases are TGTGCCAGCAGTCCGCCGGGACTCTCTTTCAATGAGCAGTTCTTC. This encodes CASSPPGLSFNEQFF.

The CDR3 DNA reads as TGCGCCAGCAGTACAACAGGGGACGGTCAGCCCCAGCATTTT. This translates into CASSTTGDGQPQHF. The chain couples TRBV10-2 to TRBJ1-5; 7 bases align to TRBD1. V was pared by 5 bases and J by 6 bases, with 7 bases of the junction left unmatched. Germline lookup yields CDR1 WSHSY and CDR2 SAAADI. This CDR3 spans 14 amino acids.

The chain employs TRBV9 and TRBJ2-1; a weak D match, TRBD1 (5 bases). The length of the CDR3 is 16 residues. The germline V gene has CDR1 SGDLS and CDR2 YYNGEE. Trimming took off 0 bases at V and 6 bases at J, with 16 bases between the two ends. The CDR3 spells CASSVAGFDPSNEQFF. CDR3 DNA: TGTGCCAGCAGCGTAGCAGGGTTCGACCCCTCCAATGAGCAGTTCTTC.

The rearrangement joins TRBV6-5 to TRBJ1-4, with TRBD1 matching 7 bases. This CDR3 comprises 15 residues. V dropped 4 bases and J dropped 0; count of bases not matched to a gene: 2. The V gene's germline CDR1 is MNHEY and CDR2 SVGAGI. The chain's CDR3 is CASSFGTATNEKLFF. In DNA, the CDR3 is TGTGCCAGCAGTTTCGGGACAGCAACTAATGAAAAACTGTTTTTT.

V is TRBV28 and J is TRBJ1-4; D gene ambiguous. Germline V gene data show CDR1 as MDHEN and CDR2 as SYDVKM. Trimming removed 5 bases from V and 8 bases from J, with 15 bases in between. This CDR3 is built from 14 residues. The CDR3 coding sequence is TGTGCCAGCAGTACCCGGAGGGAGGAAGAAAAACTGTTTTTT. It codes for CASSTRREEEKLFF.

The chain combines TRBV6-5 with TRBJ1-1; D is perhaps TRBD1 (6 bases). This CDR3 spans 13 amino acids. Per the germline V gene, CDR1 is MNHEY and CDR2 is SVGAGI. V lost 8 bases and J 0 bases, leaving 10 bases between the germline ends. CDR3 region: CASQGFMNTEAFF. As DNA, the CDR3 is TGTGCCAGCCAGGGGTTCATGAACACTGAAGCTTTCTTT.

The genes are TRBV28 and TRBJ1-6; D may be TRBD1 (6 bases). This CDR3 region has 16 residues. Germline V gene lookup returns CDR1 MDHEN and CDR2 SYDVKM. Trimming shortened V by 2 bases and J by 13 bases, and 21 bases separated the two germline ends. The CDR3 DNA reads TGTGCCAGCAGTTTAAGTATCATGGCAGGGGCCCCTCCCCTCCACTTT. This gives the protein CASSLSIMAGAPPLHF.

The chain links TRBV15 to TRBJ2-1, with D perhaps matching TRBD2 (5 bases). The CDR3 sequence is 17 residues long. Per the germline V gene, CDR1 is LNHNV and CDR2 is YYDKDF (reference sequence). Trimming cost V 1 base and J 3 bases, with 16 bases left between them. The CDR3 DNA follows: TGTGCCACCAGCAGAGTTACCACTAGTTTGGGCTACAATGAGCAGTTCTTC. It specifies CATSRVTTSLGYNEQFF. Full variable domain (missing parts from reference TRBV15 and TRBJ2-1): DAMVIQNPRYQVTQFGKPVTLSCSQTLNHNVMYWYQQKSSQAPKLLFHYYDKDFNNEADTPDNFQSRRPNTSFCFLDIRSPGLGDTAMYLCATSRVTTSLGYNEQFFGPGTRLTVL.

The chain is built from TRBV5-1 and TRBJ2-5, with a tentative D call TRBD2 (5 bases). The germline gives CDR1 SGHRS, CDR2 YFSETQ. The germline V and J ends were trimmed by 3 bases and 2 bases, with 11 bases remaining between them. This CDR3 is built from 14 residues. CDR3 loop: CASSSSGKQETQYF. The CDR3 DNA is TGCGCCAGCAGCTCCTCGGGGAAACAAGAGACCCAGTACTTC. Using reference TRBV5-1 and TRBJ2-5 for the parts outside the CDR3, the full variable domain is KAGVTQTPRYLIKTRGQQVTLSCSPISGHRSVSWYQQTPGQGLQFLFEYFSETQRNKGNFPGRFSGRQFSNSRSEMNVSTLELGDSALYLCASSSSGKQETQYFGPGTRLLVL.

The CDR3 protein is CASSLANQPQHF. CDR3 DNA sequence: TGTGCCAGCAGCTTGGCCAATCAGCCCCAGCATTTT. This sequence joins TRBV13 and TRBJ1-5; D call uncertain. The CDR3 has 12 amino acids. Germline CDR1 reads PRHDT; CDR2 reads FYEKMQ (reference sequence). V lost 3 bases to trimming and J lost 3 bases, with 3 bases between them. The full variable domain, rest sourced from reference TRBV13 and TRBJ1-5, is AAGVIQSPRHLIKEKRETATLKCYPIPRHDTVYWYQQGPGQDPQFLISFYEKMQSDKGSIPDRFSAQQFSDYHSELNMSSLELGDSALYFCASSLANQPQHFGDGTRLSIL.

This clone was seen more than once but under ten times. The chain combines TRBV5-1 with TRBJ2-3, with 7 bases lining up with TRBD2. From germline, CDR1 is SGHRS and CDR2 YFSETQ. Trimming took 3 bases from V and 1 from J; bases not matched to a gene: 8. The CDR3 is 16 amino acids. CDR3 protein: CASSSQGGGGTDTQYF. The CDR3, as DNA: TGCGCCAGCAGCTCCCAGGGCGGGGGAGGCACAGATACGCAGTATTTT. Filled out from reference TRBV5-1 and TRBJ2-3, the complete variable domain reads KAGVTQTPRYLIKTRGQQVTLSCSPISGHRSVSWYQQTPGQGLQFLFEYFSETQRNKGNFPGRFSGRQFSNSRSEMNVSTLELGDSALYLCASSSQGGGGTDTQYFGPGTRLTVL.

The genes are TRBV3-1 (or the pseudogene TRBV3-2) and TRBJ2-3, with TRBD2 as a possible D gene (7 bases). V was shortened by 0 bases and J by 0 bases, with 13 bases between the two germline ends. From germline, CDR1 is LGHDT and CDR2 YNNKEL (reference sequence). The CDR3 consists of 17 residues. DNA of the CDR3: TGTGCCAGCAGCCAAGATAGGGGGGGCAATAGCACAGATACGCAGTATTTT. Protein sequence: CASSQDRGGNSTDTQYF.

V is TRBV19 and J is TRBJ1-2; a weak D match, TRBD1 (6 bases). Germline V gives CDR1 LNHDA, CDR2 SQIVND (reference sequence). Trimming pared 6 bases from V and 3 bases from J, leaving 14 bases between. The CDR3 length is 14 residues. The CDR3 nucleotides read TGTGCCAGTAGGACACAACAGGGTGACTATGGCTACACCTTC. Translating gives CASRTQQGDYGYTF.

This sequence joins TRBV6-5 and TRBJ1-2; D is possibly TRBD1 (5 bases). CDR3 size: 13 residues. Germline assignment: CDR1 MNHEY and CDR2 SVGAGI. V was clipped by 6 bases and J by 13 bases, with 21 bases between them. The CDR3 sequence is CASSHPTTAVVTF. The CDR3 nucleotides are TGTGCCAGCAGCCATCCCACGACAGCCGTGGTCACCTTC.

The rearrangement uses TRBV7-2 and TRBJ2-7; 9 bases fit TRBD1. Germline trimming cut 4 bases from V and 7 bases from J; bases unmatched to any gene: 8. The CDR3 is 14 residues long. Germline assignment: CDR1 SGHTA and CDR2 FQGNSA. The CDR3 spells CASSSMGQGWEQYF. The CDR3, as DNA: TGTGCCAGCAGCTCCATGGGACAGGGCTGGGAGCAGTACTTC. Based on the CDR3 plus reference TRBV7-2 and TRBJ2-7, the full variable domain is GAGVSQSPSNKVTEKGKDVELRCDPISGHTALYWYRQSLGQGLEFLIYFQGNSAPDKSGLPSDRFSAERTGGSVSTLTIQRTQQEDSAVYLCASSSMGQGWEQYFGPGTRLTVT.

This clone was seen only once. V usage is TRBV3-1 (or the pseudogene TRBV3-2) and J usage is TRBJ2-7; 7 nucleotides align to TRBD2. The CDR3 runs 14 residues. The ends lost 1 base at V and 5 bases at J; junction bases unmatched: 5. Germline lookup yields CDR1 LGHDT and CDR2 YNNKEL (reference sequence). The DNA for the CDR3 is TGTGCCAGCAGCCAAGGTTGGACTAGTGACGAGCAGTACGTC. Translated, it gives CASSQGWTSDEQYV.